Listed below are T cell receptor beta chains from one sample, sequenced in a study of T cell responses to AZD1222 COVID-19 vaccine. Produced via immunoSEQ multiplex PCR; TCRdb's table is partial and in-frame only. The profile covers 95,000 to 100,000 clones, with about 89% appearing a single time and 6.5% to 10% taken by the ten largest. The material was peripheral blood, obtained 28 days after the second AZD1222 dose. These receptors were collected from an adult who received the AZD1222 COVID-19 vaccine. The CDR3 runs from the conserved cysteine through the conserved F or W. The D gene is left open where the match is weak. Some rows mark clone size as missing; the rest say once, few, many or name a class of expanded clone.

NA,TRBV7-9,NA,TRBJ1-4,CASSFSPTANEKLFF,TGTGCCAGCAGCTTTTCCCCAACAGCTAATGAAAAACTGTTTTTT
once,TRBV11-2,NA,TRBJ2-1,CASSFGQSYNEQFF,TGTGCCAGCAGCTTTGGACAGAGCTACAATGAGCAGTTCTTC
NA,TRBV28,NA,TRBJ1-5,CASSLTHRYQPQHF,TGTGCCAGCAGTTTAACCCACAGGTATCAGCCCCAGCATTTT
NA,TRBV5-4,NA,TRBJ1-1,CASSWEQGMNTEAFF,TGTGCCAGCAGCTGGGAACAGGGCATGAACACTGAAGCTTTCTTT
NA,TRBV19,NA,TRBJ1-1,CASRPGPLNTEAFF,TGTGCCAGTAGACCGGGGCCCCTGAACACTGAAGCTTTCTTT
NA,TRBV2,NA,TRBJ1-1,CASSENPGGTEAFF,TGTGCCAGCAGTGAGAACCCCGGCGGCACTGAAGCTTTCTTT
NA,TRBV28,NA,TRBJ1-3,CASREPGNTIYF,TGTGCCAGCAGGGAACCTGGAAACACCATATATTTT
NA,TRBV19,NA,TRBJ1-1,CASSPRPLNTEAFF,TGTGCCAGTAGTCCTCGGCCACTGAACACTGAAGCTTTCTTT
once,TRBV5-1,NA,TRBJ2-7,CASSLRADEQYF,TGCGCCAGCAGCTTGAGGGCAGACGAGCAGTACTTC
NA,TRBV4-1,TRBD2,TRBJ2-1,CASSPQASGRLYNEQFF,TGCGCCAGCAGCCCACAGGCTAGCGGGAGATTGTACAATGAGCAGTTCTTC
NA,TRBV2,TRBD2,TRBJ2-7,CASSVSSGMGEQYF,TGTGCCAGCAGTGTGTCTAGCGGGATGGGCGAGCAGTACTTC
NA,TRBV7-2,NA,TRBJ1-3,CASSSGETGNTIYF,TGTGCCAGCAGCTCCGGGGAAACCGGAAACACCATATATTTT
NA,TRBV28,NA,TRBJ1-2,CASRLVKAGLYGYTF,TGTGCCAGCAGATTAGTAAAAGCGGGACTCTATGGCTACACCTTC
NA,TRBV4-1,NA,TRBJ2-1,CASSPRDSSYNEQFF,TGCGCCAGCAGCCCCCGGGACTCTTCCTACAATGAGCAGTTCTTC
NA,TRBV19,NA,TRBJ2-1,CASSIRHFSYNEQFF,TGTGCCAGTAGTATACGACATTTCTCCTACAATGAGCAGTTCTTC
NA,TRBV12-3/TRBV12-4,NA,TRBJ1-1,CASSYQGNTEAFF,TGTGCCAGCAGTTATCAGGGGAACACTGAAGCTTTCTTT
NA,TRBV12-3/TRBV12-4,NA,TRBJ1-6,CASSSLINSPLHF,TGTGCCAGCAGTTCACTGATTAATTCACCCCTCCACTTT
NA,TRBV6-5,TRBD1,TRBJ2-3,CANICRDREMDTQYF,TGTGCCAACATATGCCGGGACAGGGAGATGGATACGCAGTATTTT
NA,TRBV2,NA,TRBJ2-5,CASSEVGSLQETQYF,TGTGCCAGCAGTGAAGTTGGCAGCCTACAAGAGACCCAGTACTTC
NA,TRBV6-2/TRBV6-3,TRBD2,TRBJ2-3,CASSSPVAGGPHTQYF,TGTGCCAGCAGTTCACCGGTGGCGGGAGGTCCCCATACGCAGTATTTT
NA,TRBV19,TRBD2,TRBJ2-7,CASSPTGGALEQYF,TGTGCCAGTAGTCCGACGGGGGGGGCCCTCGAGCAGTACTTC
NA,TRBV7-2,NA,TRBJ2-1,CASRMVGSSYNEQFF,TGTGCCAGCAGGATGGTTGGGAGCTCCTACAATGAGCAGTTCTTC
NA,TRBV7-8,NA,TRBJ2-7,CASSQDVYEQYF,TGTGCCAGCAGCCAGGACGTCTACGAGCAGTACTTC
few,TRBV5-1,TRBD2,TRBJ2-3,CASSLREADTQYF,TGCGCCAGCAGCTTGCGGGAGGCAGATACGCAGTATTTT
NA,TRBV5-5,TRBD1,TRBJ1-6,CASSWTGDINSPLHF,TGTGCCAGCAGCTGGACAGGAGACATCAATTCACCCCTCCACTTT
NA,TRBV5-1,NA,TRBJ1-3,CASSSTLASTIYF,TGCGCCAGCAGCTCGACACTAGCTTCCACCATATATTTT
NA,TRBV6-5,TRBD1,TRBJ1-1,CASSSRGVNTEAFF,TGTGCCAGCAGTTCCAGGGGGGTGAACACTGAAGCTTTCTTT
NA,TRBV11-2,TRBD1,TRBJ1-5,CASSPTGYGQPQHF,TGTGCCAGCAGTCCGACAGGGTACGGCCAGCCCCAGCATTTT
NA,TRBV19,NA,TRBJ1-2,CASTRTTDNYGYTF,TGTGCCAGTACTCGGACAACGGATAACTATGGCTACACCTTC
NA,TRBV28,NA,TRBJ2-2,CASRAFAGAAGELFF,TGTGCCAGCAGGGCCTTCGCGGGGGCGGCCGGGGAGCTGTTTTTT
NA,TRBV19,NA,TRBJ2-4,CASSIPQTSGRNIQYF,TGTGCCAGTAGTATCCCGCAGACTAGTGGGCGAAACATTCAGTACTTC
NA,TRBV21-1,NA,TRBJ1-2,CASYGQNYGYTF,TGTGCCTCCTACGGACAGAACTATGGCTACACCTTC
NA,TRBV7-9,NA,TRBJ1-1,CASSLSRLNTEAFF,TGTGCCAGCAGCTTAAGTCGGTTAAACACTGAAGCTTTCTTT
NA,TRBV27,NA,TRBJ1-4,CASSFSSRPGDKLFF,TGTGCCAGCAGTTTCTCCTCACGCCCGGGGGACAAACTGTTTTTT
NA,TRBV5-1,NA,TRBJ2-1,CASSLALGNEQFF,TGCGCCAGCAGCTTGGCGCTCGGCAATGAGCAGTTCTTC
NA,TRBV9,TRBD2,TRBJ2-1,CASSDPLEAGGGNEQFF,TGTGCCAGCAGCGACCCCTTGGAGGCGGGAGGGGGAAATGAGCAGTTCTTC
NA,TRBV28,NA,TRBJ1-6,CASSSHRPLHF,TGTGCCAGCAGTTCTCACAGACCCCTCCACTTT
NA,TRBV24-1,TRBD1,TRBJ1-4,CATSHPGQGSVSEKLFF,TGTGCCACCAGCCATCCGGGACAGGGGAGCGTTAGTGAAAAACTGTTTTTT
NA,TRBV27,NA,TRBJ2-7,CASSSSHEQYF,TGTGCCAGCAGTTCCAGCCACGAGCAGTACTTC
NA,TRBV7-3,NA,TRBJ2-2,CASSSDYNTGELFF,TGTGCCAGCAGCTCCGACTATAACACCGGGGAGCTGTTTTTT
NA,TRBV28,NA,TRBJ2-1,CASSSYSSGYEQFF,TGTGCCAGCAGTTCTTACTCCTCAGGGTATGAGCAGTTCTTC
NA,TRBV5-1,TRBD2,TRBJ2-7,CASSPLAGGEGEQYF,TGCGCCAGCAGCCCTCTAGCGGGAGGAGAGGGCGAGCAGTACTTC
NA,TRBV25-1,NA,TRBJ1-1,CASKAGFLAEAFF,TGTGCCAGCAAGGCAGGATTTTTGGCTGAAGCTTTCTTT
NA,TRBV7-9,NA,TRBJ1-2,CASSFSGQGYGYTF,TGTGCCAGCAGCTTCTCAGGGCAAGGCTATGGCTACACCTTC
few,TRBV11-2,TRBD1,TRBJ1-4,CASSSGQGKKLFF,TGTGCCAGCAGCTCCGGACAGGGGAAAAAACTGTTTTTT
NA,TRBV5-1,TRBD2,TRBJ2-3,CASSSTSGITDTQYF,TGCGCCAGCAGCTCGACTAGCGGGATCACAGATACGCAGTATTTT
NA,TRBV5-6,NA,TRBJ2-3,CASSERGRDTQYF,TGTGCCAGCAGCGAGAGGGGACGGGATACGCAGTATTTT
NA,TRBV11-2,NA,TRBJ1-4,CASSFRLQNEKLFF,TGTGCCAGCAGCTTTCGGTTACAGAATGAAAAACTGTTTTTT
NA,TRBV5-1,TRBD1,TRBJ1-1,CASTRGGFWAEAFF,TGCGCCAGCACCAGGGGGGGTTTTTGGGCTGAAGCTTTCTTT